The 26 T cell receptor beta chains listed next were all sequenced from one sample in a study of cytomegalovirus exposure and HLA in healthy donors. Repertoires were generated with immunoSEQ multiplex PCR, while TCRdb's copy carries only in-frame clones and drops some. This sample has more than 95,000 clones; roughly 89% occur once, and the top ten carry 1.5% to 2%. Sequencing was carried out using PBMCs. These receptors all stem from a woman between 18 and 30 years old in good health and CMV-seronegative.

Points on this clone: The same CDR3 can be traced to other DNA sequences in this sample. The V gene is TRBV4-1, the J gene TRBJ2-7, with a weak D call TRBD2 (5 bases). Germline V CDR1 and CDR2: MGHRA, YSYEKL. There are 15 residues in the CDR3. Trimming removed 0 bases from V and 0 bases from J, with 9 bases in between. CDR3 in DNA: TGCGCCAGCAGCCAAGAATGGGAGTCCTCCTACGAGCAGTACTTC. Residues: CASSQEWESSYEQYF.

The V call is TRBV7-9, the J call TRBJ1-2; possibly TRBD1 for D (5 bases). Trimming pared 6 bases from V and 3 bases from J, leaving 14 bases between. This CDR3 comprises 14 residues. Germline V gene lookup returns CDR1 SEHNR and CDR2 FQNEAQ (reference sequence). The CDR3 sequence is CASRPSSQDYGYTF. The CDR3 region has the DNA TGTGCCAGCAGGCCGTCATCACAGGACTATGGCTACACCTTC.

In this sample, this clone turned up once. The CDR3 spells CASSLSPTGGGQPQHF. CDR3 sequence (DNA): TGCGCCAGCAGCTTGTCCCCGACAGGGGGTGGCCAGCCCCAGCATTTT. The chain combines TRBV5-1 with TRBJ1-5, with TRBD1 identical over 9 bases. J gave up 7 bases and V 1 base, and 9 bases lay outside the gene matches. The CDR3 extends over 16 amino acids. The germline CDR1 and CDR2 sequences are SGHRS and YFSETQ.

The V and J genes are TRBV12-2 and TRBJ2-7; TRBD1 is the table's D call, not checked against the DNA. TRBV12-2 is listed as a pseudogene. The CDR3 is made up of 14 amino acids. In DNA form, the CDR3 reads TGTGCAAGTCGCCTCGACAGGGGGACCGGCGAGCAGTACTTC. Translating gives CASRLDRGTGEQYF.

This chain links TRBV7-9 with TRBJ2-7; 7 bases line up with TRBD2. V shed 3 bases, J shed 0 bases, and the junction held 8 bases outside the gene matches. This CDR3 comprises 16 residues. Germline-derived CDR1 and CDR2 are SEHNR and FQNEAQ (reference sequence). The CDR3, as DNA: TGTGCCAGCAGCTTTCCCTCCGGGACTAACTCCTACGAGCAGTACTTC. Protein product: CASSFPSGTNSYEQYF.

The chain couples TRBV30 to TRBJ2-3, with 8 bases lining up with TRBD1. Germline CDR1 reads GTSNPN; CDR2 reads SVGIG (reference sequence). V lost 3 bases to trimming and J lost 0 bases; unmatched junction nucleotides: 5. The CDR3 totals 15 residues. CDR3 residues: CAWSTRQGSTDTQYF. In DNA, the CDR3 is TGTGCCTGGAGCACCCGACAGGGGAGCACAGATACGCAGTATTTT. Variable domain in full (rest from reference TRBV30 and TRBJ2-3): SQTIHQWPATLVQPVGSPLSLECTVEGTSNPNLYWYRQAAGRGLQLLFYSVGIGQISSEVPQNLSASRPQDRQFILSSKKLLLSDSGFYLCAWSTRQGSTDTQYFGPGTRLTVL.

The chain has TRBV7-9 and TRBJ2-2, with TRBD2 identical over 9 bases. The V segment lost 4 bases and the J segment 0 bases; nucleotides outside the gene matches: 3. The CDR3 runs 16 residues. Germline V gene lookup returns CDR1 SEHNR and CDR2 FQNEAQ (reference sequence). CDR3 bases: TGTGCCAGCAGCTCTAGCGGGAACACGAACACCGGGGAGCTGTTTTTT. Protein product: CASSSSGNTNTGELFF.

The chain has TRBV5-5 and TRBJ2-7; 8 bases agree with TRBD1. From germline, CDR1 is SGHKS and CDR2 YYEKEE (reference sequence). This CDR3 region has 14 residues. Trimming removed 5 bases from V and 3 bases from J; junction bases left unmatched: 7. CDR3 loop: CASRWDRSGYEQYF. For the CDR3, the DNA is TGTGCCAGCAGGTGGGACAGGAGCGGCTACGAGCAGTACTTC.

V usage is TRBV10-3 and J usage is TRBJ2-1, with no clear D. The germline V gene encodes CDR1 ENHRY and CDR2 SYGVKD. V was shortened by 0 bases and J by 6 bases, with 6 bases between the two germline ends. This CDR3 comprises 13 residues. CDR3 residues: CAISESSTNEQFF. Written as DNA, the CDR3 is TGTGCCATCAGTGAGTCTAGTACCAATGAGCAGTTCTTC.

In its sample, this clone was seen once. This chain connects TRBV21-1 to TRBJ2-6; TRBD1 was called by the table and not checked on the DNA. TRBV21-1 is given as a pseudogene. This CDR3 contains 17 residues. The CDR3: CASSNPRRGRGANVLTF. CDR3 nucleotide sequence: TGTGCCAGCAGCAACCCTCGCAGGGGGCGTGGGGCCAACGTCCTGACTTTC.

This chain connects TRBV5-4 to TRBJ1-2; 8 bases agree with TRBD1. The CDR3 has 18 residues. The J segment lost 1 base and the V segment lost 4 bases, leaving 15 bases of the junction unmatched. Germline V gene lookup returns CDR1 SGHNT and CDR2 YYREEE (reference sequence). The CDR3 region has the DNA TGTGCCAGCAGCCCGGGTCATGGCTCGACAGGGGATAACTATGGCTACACCTTC. Its protein product is CASSPGHGSTGDNYGYTF.

The chain carries TRBV5-1 and TRBJ2-7, with a weak D call TRBD2 (7 bases). Deletions cut 0 bases from V and 4 bases from J, with 14 bases between. Germline loops: CDR1 SGHRS, CDR2 YFSETQ. This CDR3 contains 15 residues. The CDR3 reads CASSLGGGEGYEQYF. CDR3 sequence (DNA): TGCGCCAGCAGCTTGGGCGGGGGCGAAGGATACGAGCAGTACTTC.

CDR3: CASSLPNPGLAGSTDTQYF. The CDR3 DNA follows: TGTGCCAGCAGCTTGCCCAACCCGGGACTAGCGGGAAGCACAGATACGCAGTATTTT. The V gene is TRBV13, the J gene TRBJ2-3, with 13 nucleotides matching TRBD2. Trimming cost V 3 bases and J 0 bases; bases outside gene matches: 9. The germline gives CDR1 PRHDT, CDR2 FYEKMQ (reference sequence). This CDR3 region has 19 residues.

This clone is a singleton in its sample. V and J are TRBV6-1 and TRBJ2-3, with D possibly TRBD1 on 6 matching bases. This CDR3 is 16 amino acids long. Trimming took 3 bases from V and 1 from J, leaving 14 bases between them. Germline V gene lookup returns CDR1 MNHNS and CDR2 SASEGT. The CDR3 spells CASSDGRGMGTDTQYF. In DNA, the CDR3 is TGTGCCAGCAGTGACGGCAGGGGTATGGGCACAGATACGCAGTATTTT.

This clone showed up just a few times. The gene calls are TRBV21-1 and TRBJ1-5; TRBD1, the table's D call, lacks a check against the DNA. TRBV21-1 represents a pseudogene. The CDR3 runs to 15 residues. CDR3 loop: CASSSRDRANQPQHF. CDR3 nucleotides: TGTGCCAGCAGCTCTCGGGACAGGGCCAATCAGCCCCAGCATTTT.

V and J are TRBV6-1 and TRBJ1-1; 8 bases fit TRBD1. Germline CDR1 and CDR2: MNHNS and SASEGT. Trimming took 6 bases from V and 6 from J; bases not matched to a gene: 6. The CDR3 has 13 amino acids. Here the CDR3 reads CASRNRGRPEAFF. CDR3 nucleotides: TGTGCCAGCAGAAACAGGGGGAGGCCTGAAGCTTTCTTT.

J is TRBJ2-7 and V is TRBV7-9, with D possibly TRBD2 on 6 matching bases. Germline assignment: CDR1 SEHNR and CDR2 FQNEAQ (reference sequence). The CDR3 extends over 14 amino acids. Trimming took 5 bases from V and 3 from J, leaving 14 bases between them. The CDR3 DNA follows: TGTGCCAGCAGCGGATCGGGACTCGGCTACGAGCAGTACTTC. It yields the protein CASSGSGLGYEQYF.

This chain connects TRBV29-1 to TRBJ2-5, with a weak D call TRBD2 (5 bases). This CDR3 has 13 amino acids. V was pared by 6 bases and J by 6 bases, with 17 bases between. Germline V gene sequence: CDR1 SQVTM, CDR2 ANQGSEA. CDR3 DNA: TGCAGCGTGGACTTGGACTCCTCGCAGACCCAGTACTTC. Residues: CSVDLDSSQTQYF.

This CDR3 is CASSVPRDRGNQPQHF. The CDR3 region has the DNA TGTGCCAGCAGCGTACCCCGGGACAGGGGCAATCAGCCCCAGCATTTT. The chain is built from TRBV2 and TRBJ1-5, with TRBD1 matching 9 bases. The CDR3 spans 16 residues. V lost 6 bases and J lost 2; bases outside the gene matches: 8. Germline loops: CDR1 SNHLY, CDR2 FYNNEI.

The chain carries TRBV9 and TRBJ2-5; D uncertain. The CDR3 is 12 amino acids. The V and J ends lost 0 bases and 5 bases respectively, with 5 bases between them. Germline-derived CDR1 and CDR2 are SGDLS and YYNGEE. In DNA, the CDR3 is TGTGCCAGCAGCGTAGTAGAGGAGACCCAGTACTTC. This sequence encodes CASSVVEETQYF.

The chain employs TRBV9 and TRBJ1-4; D might be TRBD1 (5 bases). V was shortened by 0 bases and J by 6 bases, with 6 bases between the two germline ends. Germline values: CDR1 SGDLS, CDR2 YYNGEE. This CDR3 is built from 13 residues. CDR3 in amino acids: CASSVEGDEKLFF. The CDR3 DNA is TGTGCCAGCAGCGTAGAAGGGGATGAAAAACTGTTTTTT.

The V and J genes are TRBV5-6 and TRBJ2-7, with 9 positions matching TRBD1. J was trimmed by 6 bases and V by 1 base; bases with no gene match: 5. CDR1 is SGHDT, CDR2 YYEEEE, per germline. This CDR3 contains 14 residues. CDR3 in amino acids: CASSLSQGAREQYF. The CDR3 DNA reads as TGTGCCAGCAGCTTGTCACAGGGGGCGCGCGAGCAGTACTTC.

The genes are TRBV14 and TRBJ1-3; D remains unclear. Trimming shortened V by 2 bases and J by 0 bases, and 11 bases separated the two germline ends. Germline lookup yields CDR1 SGHDN and CDR2 FVKESK. This CDR3 is 16 amino acids long. This CDR3 reads CASSQIGGYSGNTIYF. For the CDR3, the DNA is TGTGCCAGCAGCCAAATCGGCGGCTACTCTGGAAACACCATATATTTT.

The rearrangement links TRBV16 to TRBJ2-7; D is possibly TRBD1 (6 bases). CDR1 and CDR2 (germline): KGHSY, FQNENV. The CDR3 spans 13 residues. Trimming shortened V by 1 base and J by 6 bases, and 10 bases separated the two germline ends. In DNA, the CDR3 is TGTGCCAGCAGCCAATGGGACATAGGCGAGCAGTACTTC. It translates to CASSQWDIGEQYF.

The J gene is TRBJ1-5, the V gene TRBV2, with D perhaps TRBD1 (6 bases). Germline CDR1 and CDR2: SNHLY and FYNNEI. Trimming stripped 7 bases from V and 6 bases from J, with 13 bases between. The CDR3 spans 13 residues. The CDR3 DNA is TGTGCCAGCACTCCACAGGGCGCTCAGCCCCAGCATTTT. This encodes CASTPQGAQPQHF.

The chain recombines TRBV28 with TRBJ1-2; D remains ambiguous. The V and J ends lost 10 bases and 0 bases respectively, with 18 bases between them. The CDR3 loop spans 15 amino acids. Per the germline V gene, CDR1 is MDHEN and CDR2 is SYDVKM. The CDR3 protein is CATSGTGSANYGYTF. The CDR3, as DNA: TGTGCCACGTCGGGAACGGGGAGTGCTAACTATGGCTACACCTTC.